The clone carrying this T cell receptor beta chain was found once. Germline CDR1 MNHEY, CDR2 SVGAGI. This CDR3 region has 16 residues. The J segment lost 3 bases and the V segment lost 3 bases, leaving 11 bases of the junction unmatched. The data are from a study of blood T cell repertoires in COVID-19. Study at large: Spain, Italy and the United States supplied samples that represented acute and convalescent COVID-19.

The table came from immunoSEQ multiplex PCR; TCRdb's copy has only in-frame clones and leaves some out. The top ten hold around 10% of the sample, which has approximately 320,000 clones, just under 90% seen once. One Seattle source followed patients from active infection through their disease course. Sequenced material: peripheral blood. The source of this sequence is a woman under 40 with COVID-19, enrolled during active disease. The chain couples TRBV6-5 to TRBJ2-7; 7 bases are shared with TRBD1. CDR3 DNA: TGTGCCAGCAGTTATCCAGCCCGTTCAGGGGGCTACGAGCAGTACTTC. It specifies CASSYPARSGGYEQYF.